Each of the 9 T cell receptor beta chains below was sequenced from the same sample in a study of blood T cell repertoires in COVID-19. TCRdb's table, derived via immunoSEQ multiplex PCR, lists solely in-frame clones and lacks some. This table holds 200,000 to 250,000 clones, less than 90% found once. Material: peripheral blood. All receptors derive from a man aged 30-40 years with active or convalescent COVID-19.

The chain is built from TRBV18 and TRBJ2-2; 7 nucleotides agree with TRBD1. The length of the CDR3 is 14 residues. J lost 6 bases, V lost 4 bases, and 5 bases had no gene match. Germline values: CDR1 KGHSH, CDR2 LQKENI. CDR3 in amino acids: CASSLGTVAGELFF. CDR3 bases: TGTGCCAGCTCACTGGGGACAGTCGCCGGGGAGCTGTTTTTT.

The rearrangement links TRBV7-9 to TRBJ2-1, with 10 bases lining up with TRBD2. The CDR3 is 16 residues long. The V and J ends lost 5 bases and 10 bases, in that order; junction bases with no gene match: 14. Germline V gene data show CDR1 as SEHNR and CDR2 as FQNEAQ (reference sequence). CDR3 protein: CASSPLGLRAGGEQFF. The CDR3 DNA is TGTGCCAGCAGCCCCTTGGGACTACGAGCGGGAGGGGAGCAGTTCTTC.

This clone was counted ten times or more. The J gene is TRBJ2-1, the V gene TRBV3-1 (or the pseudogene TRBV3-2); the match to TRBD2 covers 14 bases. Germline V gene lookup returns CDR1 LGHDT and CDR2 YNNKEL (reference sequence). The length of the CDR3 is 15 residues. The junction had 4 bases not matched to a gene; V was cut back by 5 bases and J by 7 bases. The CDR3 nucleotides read TGTGCCAGCAGCGAGGGACTAGCGGGAGAGAATGAGCAGTTCTTC. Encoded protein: CASSEGLAGENEQFF.

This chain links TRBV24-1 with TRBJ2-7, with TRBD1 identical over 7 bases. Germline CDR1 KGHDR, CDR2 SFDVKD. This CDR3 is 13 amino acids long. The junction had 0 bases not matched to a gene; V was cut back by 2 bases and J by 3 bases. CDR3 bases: TGTGCCACCAGTGATTACAGGGGCTACGAGCAGTACTTC. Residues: CATSDYRGYEQYF.

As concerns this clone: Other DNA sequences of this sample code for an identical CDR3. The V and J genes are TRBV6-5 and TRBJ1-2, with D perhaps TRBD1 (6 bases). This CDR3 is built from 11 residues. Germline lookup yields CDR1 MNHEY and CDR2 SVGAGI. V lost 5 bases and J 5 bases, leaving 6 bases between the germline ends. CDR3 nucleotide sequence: TGTGCCAGCAGTACAGGGTATGGCTACACCTTC. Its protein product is CASSTGYGYTF.

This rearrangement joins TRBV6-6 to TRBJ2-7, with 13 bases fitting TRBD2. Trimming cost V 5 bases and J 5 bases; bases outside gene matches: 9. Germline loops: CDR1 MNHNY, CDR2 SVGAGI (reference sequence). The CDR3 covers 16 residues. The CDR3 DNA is TGTGCCAGCAGTACCGGACTAGCGGGAGTGCCCCACGAGCAGTACTTC. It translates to CASSTGLAGVPHEQYF.

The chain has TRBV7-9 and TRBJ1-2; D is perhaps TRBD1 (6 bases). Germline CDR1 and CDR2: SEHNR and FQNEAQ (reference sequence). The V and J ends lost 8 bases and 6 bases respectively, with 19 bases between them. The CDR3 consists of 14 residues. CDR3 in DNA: TGTGCCAGCGTAAACGCGGGGGCCTGGGATGGCTACACCTTC. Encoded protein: CASVNAGAWDGYTF.

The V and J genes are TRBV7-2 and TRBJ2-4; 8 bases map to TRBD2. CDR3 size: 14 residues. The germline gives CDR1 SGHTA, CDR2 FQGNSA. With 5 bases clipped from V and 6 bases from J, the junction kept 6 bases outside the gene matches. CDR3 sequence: CASSPGGAANIQYF. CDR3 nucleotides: TGTGCCAGCAGCCCCGGGGGGGCTGCAAACATTCAGTACTTC.

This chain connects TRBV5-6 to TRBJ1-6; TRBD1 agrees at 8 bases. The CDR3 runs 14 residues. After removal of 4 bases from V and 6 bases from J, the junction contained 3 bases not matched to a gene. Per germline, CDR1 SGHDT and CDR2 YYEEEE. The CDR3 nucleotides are TGTGCCAGCAGCCGGACAGGGATTAATTCACCCCTCCACTTT. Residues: CASSRTGINSPLHF.